Presented here are 13 T cell receptor beta chains from one specimen sequenced in a study of radiation and T cells in renal cell carcinoma. Assay used: immunoSEQ multiplex PCR; TCRdb lists only in-frame clones, some missing. The table includes 85,000 to 100,000 clones, 75% to 90% detected once. Stated time point: baseline pretreatment blood. The treatment is: 15 Gy SBRT to primary tumor, nephrectomy 4 weeks later. The starting material was blood, obtained from a patient whose treatment included radiotherapy and nephrectomy. The receptors here all came from a man aged 50 or older with renal cell carcinoma.

The CDR3 DNA follows: TGCGCCAGCAGCCCGGGGACAGGGGGATTAAACAATCAGCCCCAGCATTTT. The encoded protein is CASSPGTGGLNNQPQHF. The chain recombines TRBV5-1 with TRBJ1-5; TRBD1 aligns across 11 bases. V dropped 4 bases and J dropped 3; count of bases not matched to a gene: 9. Germline CDR1 is SGHRS and CDR2 is YFSETQ. CDR3 length equals 17 residues.

This clone was recorded at least ten times. The rearrangement uses TRBV7-9 and TRBJ2-1, with TRBD1 matching over 10 bases. The length of the CDR3 is 15 residues. Germline assignment: CDR1 SEHNR and CDR2 FQNEAQ (reference sequence). V lost 5 bases and J lost 9; bases outside the gene matches: 10. CDR3 residues: CASSLRDRGGGEQFF. The DNA for the CDR3 is TGTGCCAGCAGCCTCCGGGACAGGGGTGGGGGTGAGCAGTTCTTC.

The chain links TRBV4-1 to TRBJ1-1, with a possible D match to TRBD1 (6 bases). V lost 4 bases and J 1 base, leaving 16 bases between the germline ends. Germline V gene data show CDR1 as MGHRA and CDR2 as YSYEKL. CDR3 length: 16 amino acids. CDR3 amino acids: CASSPSTGTTNTEAFF. Written as DNA, the CDR3 is TGCGCCAGCAGCCCATCGACCGGGACAACGAACACTGAAGCTTTCTTT.

The V gene is TRBV18, the J gene TRBJ2-7, with D perhaps matching TRBD1 (5 bases). V was pared by 2 bases and J by 0 bases, with 8 bases between. CDR1 is KGHSH and CDR2 is LQKENI in the germline V gene. The CDR3 sequence is 14 residues long. CDR3 sequence reads: CASSPVQGSYEQYF. CDR3 in DNA: TGTGCCAGCTCACCAGTGCAGGGCTCCTACGAGCAGTACTTC.

The chain links TRBV5-1 to TRBJ1-2, with 9 bases fitting TRBD1. This CDR3 comprises 16 residues. The V gene end was trimmed by 4 bases and the J gene end by 3 bases; junction bases not matched to a gene: 10. Germline CDR1 reads SGHRS; CDR2 reads YFSETQ. The CDR3 sequence: CASSPVWTGADYGYTF. In DNA, the CDR3 is TGCGCCAGCAGCCCCGTCTGGACAGGGGCGGACTATGGCTACACCTTC.

V is TRBV27 and J is TRBJ1-1; D unclear. The CDR3 covers 9 residues. The V end was cut by 10 bases, the J end by 4 bases, with 4 bases between. Germline lookup yields CDR1 MNHEY and CDR2 SMNVEV (reference sequence). In nucleotides, the CDR3 is TGTGCCACCCCCACTGAAGCTTTCTTT. Translating gives CATPTEAFF.

This chain joins TRBV2 and TRBJ2-7; weak D call: TRBD2 (5 bases). Germline CDR1 is SNHLY and CDR2 is FYNNEI. The CDR3 runs to 11 residues. The V end lost 6 bases, the J end lost 7 bases, and 10 bases lay between the germline ends. The CDR3 DNA follows: TGTGCCAGCAGGTACAGCGGTGAGCAGTACTTC. Its translation is CASRYSGEQYF.

CDR3 DNA: TGCGCCAGCAGCACTCCGGACACCTACGAGCAGTACTTC. It translates to CASSTPDTYEQYF. J is TRBJ2-7 and V is TRBV5-1, with D perhaps TRBD1 (5 bases). Trimming cost V 4 bases and J 2 bases, with 10 bases left between them. CDR3 length equals 13 residues. The V gene's germline CDR1 is SGHRS and CDR2 YFSETQ.

The chain has TRBV9 and TRBJ1-1, with 7 positions matching TRBD1. Trimming cost V 0 bases and J 1 base; bases outside gene matches: 12. The CDR3 runs to 18 residues. CDR1 is SGDLS, CDR2 YYNGEE, per germline. The CDR3 DNA follows: TGTGCCAGCAGCGTAGCTTCACAGGGGTCGATTGAGAACACTGAAGCTTTCTTT. Encoded protein: CASSVASQGSIENTEAFF.

The chain joins TRBV5-5 to TRBJ1-2, with D unclear. V lost 4 bases and J lost 8, with 18 bases in between. The CDR3 extends over 14 amino acids. CDR1 is SGHKS and CDR2 is YYEKEE in the germline V gene (reference sequence). CDR3 sequence: CASSEVGGTFGYTF. The CDR3 bases are TGTGCCAGCAGCGAGGTAGGCGGAACCTTCGGCTACACCTTC.

This chain joins TRBV6-1 and TRBJ1-6; D may be TRBD1 (6 bases). The ends were cut back, 6 bases at V and 10 bases at J, with 16 bases in the middle. Germline CDR1 and CDR2: MNHNS and SASEGT. This CDR3 has 14 residues. CDR3 protein: CASSARDNRSPLHF. The CDR3 DNA sequence: TGTGCCAGCAGCGCCCGGGACAATAGATCACCCCTCCACTTT.

This clone was seen only a few times. The rearrangement links TRBV6-5 to TRBJ1-1, with 11 bases aligning to TRBD1. This CDR3 has 13 amino acids. Trimming removed 3 bases from V and 11 bases from J; junction bases left unmatched: 5. Germline CDR1 is MNHEY and CDR2 is SVGAGI. The CDR3 nucleotides read TGTGCCAGCAGTTATTCGGACAGGGGGCGGGCTTTCTTT. Translating it yields CASSYSDRGRAFF.

This sequence joins TRBV27 and TRBJ2-5; no clear D gene. Looked up from germline, CDR1 is MNHEY and CDR2 is SMNVEV (reference sequence). This CDR3 has 13 amino acids. V was trimmed by 6 bases and J by 0 bases, leaving 8 bases between them. The CDR3 nucleotides read TGTGCCAGCAGACAGTTCAACCAAGAGACCCAGTACTTC. Protein product: CASRQFNQETQYF.